This T cell receptor beta chain was retrieved from a study of T-cell reconstitution after alpha-beta-depleted transplantation in children. The CDR3 loop spans 24 amino acids. This clonotype was detected ten times or more. No antigen is known for it. A library of TCRbeta sequences, prepared with unique molecular identifiers, was generated. MiXCR, applied by TCRdb to the PCR reads, yields one record per CDR3 protein. The profile shows 190,000 or so distinct CDR3 sequences, 6.3% of them singletons. Findings of the study overall: Roughly two months post-transplant, alpha-beta T cells reportedly originated from several hundred graft clones that had expanded.

Sequenced material: PBMCs, taken before TCRalphabeta/CD19-depleted stem cell transplant. The TCR comes from a girl under two years old with combined immunodeficiency, due to receive a stem cell transplant. The gene calls are TRBV5-2 and TRBJ2-1; the table's D gene call, TRBD1, was not cross checked with the DNA. TRBV5-2 is a pseudogene locus. CDR3 coding DNA: TGTGCCAGCAACTACCTTCGGACAGGGGGCAATGGGGACGAGGACCTGGGACCATACGATGAGCAGTTCTTC. Encoded protein: CASNYLRTGGNGDEDLGPYDEQFF.